This T cell receptor beta chain was sequenced in a study of OX40 agonist ivuxolimab in advanced cancers. A note on the overall study: Ivuxolimab, which targeted the costimulatory receptor OX40 (CD134), was an agonistic, fully human IgG2 monoclonal antibody. Patients were allowed to have had prior anti-PD-1, anti-PD-L1 or anti-CTLA-4 therapy, and approximately 43% of the dose-escalation patients had previously received checkpoint inhibitors. Of the roughly 52 patients in dose escalation, some 20 had hepatocellular carcinoma, about 15 had melanoma, 9 had renal cell carcinoma and 9 had head and neck cancer. A male proportion of roughly 80% and a mean age of approximately 60 years, ranging from 23 to 79, were recorded for the dose-escalation cohort. Intravenous ivuxolimab was administered to patients every 2 weeks at six dose levels: 0.01, 0.1, 0.3, 1.5, 3 and 10 mg/kg. The purpose of peripheral TCRbeta sequencing was to test whether ivuxolimab changed TCR sequence diversity and led to clonal T-cell expansion. Partial responses occurred in three dose-escalation patients, of whom one had hepatocellular carcinoma and two had cutaneous melanoma. The paper reports the monotherapy dose-escalation portion (N of about 54 patients) of the phase I ivuxolimab trial. The investigation overall reported the following: After ivuxolimab, CD8+ T cells had more expanded clones than CD4+ T cells on average. In the 0.1-3.0 mg/kg groups, partial responders had among the lowest normalized peripheral clonal expansion, particularly in CD8+ T cells. The antigen specificity of the peripheral T cells that underwent clonal expansion was not determined. Low levels of normalized T-cell clonal expansion were also shown by some nonresponding patients. At doses of 0.1 to 3.0 mg/kg, clonal expansion of both CD4+ and CD8+ T cells in blood was seen between baseline and week 6.

With regard to this clone: Its antigen is still unknown. It has no much larger one-base neighbor in the sample; base qualities were not kept.

The cysteine opens and the phenylalanine closes a CDR3 of 14 amino acids. Left in the record is the CDR3 DNA by itself, 42 bases read in frame from the first base. Based on the germline V gene, the CDR1 and CDR2 sequences are SGHDN and FVKESK. Germline trimming amounts to 4 bases on V and 3 bases on J, with 0 as the count of junction bases outside the gene matches. Genomic DNA was isolated from the sorted cells so that the TCRbeta CDR3 region could be sequenced. The immunoSEQ Assay was used for sequencing of TCRbeta CDR3 regions. Held by TCRdb, this immuneACCESS table contains in-frame sequences only and omits some clones. Under half of the omission traces to an unresolved V gene where checked; the cause of the rest is unknown. This sample has fewer than 50,000 clones in its table, and over 80% of those were observed once. Together, the top ten hold around 30% of the sample. Patients with a history of autoimmune disease or receiving systemic immunosuppression were excluded from the trial. In every dose cohort, peripheral blood was drawn for TCR sequencing at baseline, cycle 4 day 1, and cycle 7 day 1. Samples came from an open-label, multicenter, first-in-human phase I dose-escalation trial of ivuxolimab. The trial enrolled adults with locally advanced or metastatic head and neck squamous cell, hepatocellular, melanoma or renal cell carcinoma. CD4+ and CD8+ T cells were sorted separately from peripheral blood before TCR sequencing.

This specimen consisted of CD4+ or CD8+ T cells sorted from blood, obtained in a trial of the OX40 agonist ivuxolimab. The chain employs TRBV14 and TRBJ2-2, and 9 junctional nucleotides match TRBD2. The source is an adult with an advanced solid tumor such as melanoma, head and neck, liver or kidney cancer. The CDR3 amino acid sequence is: CASSLAGDTGELFF. The nucleotide sequence is given as TGTGCCAGCAGCCTAGCGGGAGACACCGGGGAGCTGTTTTTT.